This T cell receptor beta chain was sequenced in a study of T cells after yellow fever vaccination. Study results and caveats: After the booster, 96% of CD4 and more than 75% of CD8 primary-response clones were re-detected.

J was trimmed by 4 bases and V by 4 bases; bases with no gene match: 20. Germline V gives CDR1 SGHAT, CDR2 FQNNGV. CDR3 size: 19 residues. This clonotype appeared a few times. Its antigen is unknown. TCRdb used MiXCR to reprocess the 5' RACE reads, holding one entry per CDR3 protein. The data contain a few hundred thousand distinct CDR3 sequences, around 8.1% of them singletons. Sequenced here: PBMCs, sampled about 41 days after the first yellow fever vaccination. The sequence derives from a man between 18 and 35 years old who received the YFV17D yellow fever vaccine. The chain has TRBV11-2 and TRBJ2-5, with 8 nucleotides matching TRBD2. CDR3 loop: CASSWGRYGSGAMIETQYF. The CDR3 DNA is TGTGCCAGCAGCTGGGGGAGATATGGTAGCGGGGCAATGATAGAGACCCAGTACTTC.